This entry lists 29 T cell receptor beta chains sequenced from one sample in a study of cytomegalovirus exposure and HLA in healthy donors. The PCR had 60 Vbeta and 13 Jbeta primers. Clones were sequenced by immunoSEQ multiplex PCR, and TCRdb holds only the in-frame ones, with some missing. Of 150,000 to 200,000 clones in the sample, roughly 80% were seen once. The sequencing sample was made of PBMCs. The receptors were sampled from a young woman in good health and CMV-seronegative.

In DNA form, the CDR3 reads TGCGCCAGCAGCTTGGGTTTCAGTAGCACAGATACGCAGTATTTT. Translation gives CASSLGFSSTDTQYF. This sequence joins TRBV5-1 and TRBJ2-3, with D unclear. The CDR3 length is 15 residues. Trimming removed 0 bases from V and 0 bases from J, with 8 bases in between. The V gene's germline CDR1 is SGHRS and CDR2 YFSETQ.

The chain has TRBV28 and TRBJ2-7; a weak D match, TRBD2 (5 bases). The germline gives CDR1 MDHEN, CDR2 SYDVKM. The CDR3 runs to 15 residues. The V end lost 6 bases, the J end lost 4 bases, and 19 bases lay between the germline ends. CDR3 loop: CASRTPGPRRYEQYF. CDR3 sequence (DNA): TGTGCCAGCAGGACCCCGGGCCCCAGGAGGTACGAGCAGTACTTC.

The chain links TRBV5-4 to TRBJ1-1; 8 bases align to TRBD1. V trimming: 3 bases; J trimming: 5 bases; junction bases outside the gene matches: 3. The germline CDR1 and CDR2 sequences are SGHNT and YYREEE (reference sequence). The CDR3 has 13 residues. The CDR3 coding sequence is TGTGCCAGCAGCTCGGACAGGGCTACTGAAGCTTTCTTT. Translated: CASSSDRATEAFF.

This clone appeared a single time. CDR3 nucleotides: TGTGCCACCTCGCCAGGGATTAATGAGCAGCCCCAGCATTTT. Its translation is CATSPGINEQPQHF. V usage is TRBV10-3 and J usage is TRBJ1-5, with D perhaps TRBD1 (5 bases). The CDR3 loop spans 14 amino acids. The V end lost 10 bases, the J end lost 7 bases, and 20 bases lay between the germline ends. CDR1 is ENHRY and CDR2 is SYGVKD in the germline V gene.

The V and J genes are TRBV5-4 and TRBJ2-1; 8 bases agree with TRBD2. Germline CDR1 is SGHNT and CDR2 is YYREEE (reference sequence). Losses at the gene ends were 0 bases for V and 4 bases for J; bases not matched to a gene: 6. The CDR3 covers 16 residues. CDR3 nucleotides: TGTGCCAGCAGCTTGGTTAGACCGGGAGGGTACAATGAGCAGTTCTTC. Its translation: CASSLVRPGGYNEQFF.

This clone came up once. This chain uses TRBV10-3 with TRBJ2-1; a possible D gene is TRBD2 (6 bases). The CDR3 runs 13 residues. The germline CDR1 and CDR2 sequences are ENHRY and SYGVKD. Trimming shortened V by 8 bases and J by 10 bases, and 18 bases separated the two germline ends. The CDR3 spells CAIWYEMGLEQFF. The CDR3 nucleotides are TGTGCCATCTGGTATGAGATGGGACTCGAGCAGTTCTTC.

With regard to this clone: The same CDR3 arises from other DNA sequences in this sample as well. The rearrangement links TRBV20-1 to TRBJ2-1; D gene unclear. V lost 3 bases and J lost 3, with 3 bases in between. The CDR3 spans 11 residues. Germline CDR1 is DFQATT and CDR2 is SNEGSKA (reference sequence). The CDR3 protein is CSASSYNEQFF. CDR3 in DNA: TGCAGTGCTAGCAGCTACAATGAGCAGTTCTTC.

The rearrangement links TRBV27 to TRBJ2-1, with D possibly being TRBD2 (5 bases). Trimming shortened V by 4 bases and J by 0 bases, and 16 bases separated the two germline ends. Germline V lookup: CDR1 MNHEY, CDR2 SMNVEV (reference sequence). This CDR3 has 17 amino acids. This CDR3 reads CASSSRFAGSSYNEQFF. The CDR3 coding sequence is TGTGCCAGCAGTTCCCGGTTTGCGGGTAGCTCCTACAATGAGCAGTTCTTC.

The genes are TRBV5-4 and TRBJ2-3, with D maybe TRBD1 (5 bases). The germline V gene has CDR1 SGHNT and CDR2 YYREEE (reference sequence). The CDR3 contains 14 residues. The ends were cut back, 4 bases at V and 2 bases at J, with 11 bases in the middle. The CDR3 DNA is TGTGCCAGCAGCCCTGACAGCTTCACAGATACGCAGTATTTT. Amino acid sequence: CASSPDSFTDTQYF.

The chain combines TRBV14 with TRBJ1-1; D is unclear. Looked up from germline, CDR1 is SGHDN and CDR2 is FVKESK. V lost 1 base to trimming and J lost 4 bases, with 7 bases between them. This CDR3 spans 13 amino acids. CDR3 in amino acids: CASSQVRSTEAFF. CDR3 nucleotide sequence: TGTGCCAGCAGCCAAGTTCGTAGCACTGAAGCTTTCTTT.

J is TRBJ1-2 and V is TRBV15; 7 bases match TRBD1. The CDR3 extends over 15 amino acids. V lost 0 bases to trimming and J lost 8 bases; unmatched junction nucleotides: 9. Germline V gives CDR1 LNHNV, CDR2 YYDKDF (reference sequence). DNA of the CDR3: TGTGCCACCAGCAGAGATCCGGGTCAGGGGGTGGGCTACACCTTC. It encodes CATSRDPGQGVGYTF.

This chain links TRBV7-2 with TRBJ2-1, with 7 bases fitting TRBD1. The CDR3 sequence is 15 residues long. Germline assignment: CDR1 SGHTA and CDR2 FQGNSA. The junction had 3 bases not matched to a gene; V was cut back by 4 bases and J by 0 bases. The CDR3 is CASSSDRSSYNEQFF. CDR3 DNA: TGTGCCAGCAGCTCGGACAGGAGCTCCTACAATGAGCAGTTCTTC.

The chain combines TRBV2 with TRBJ2-5; 12 bases are shared with TRBD2. The J call may be in error: the DNA end matches TRBJ2-7 better. In germline, CDR1 is SNHLY, CDR2 FYNNEI. The CDR3 is 15 amino acids. In DNA form, the CDR3 reads TGTGCCAGCAGTGGACGACTAGCGGGGGCCTACGAGCAGTACTTC. Translated: CASSGRLAGAYEQYF.

The V gene is TRBV7-9, the J gene TRBJ2-7, with no clear D. Germline CDR1 is SEHNR and CDR2 is FQNEAQ (reference sequence). The CDR3 runs 12 residues. V lost 2 bases, J lost 7 bases, and 9 bases lay in between. CDR3 coding DNA: TGTGCCAGCAGCTTACTTGGAGTTGAGCAGTACTTC. Encoded protein: CASSLLGVEQYF.

The V gene is TRBV5-6, the J gene TRBJ2-1, with 8 bases matching TRBD1. The germline V gene has CDR1 SGHDT and CDR2 YYEEEE. V dropped 4 bases and J dropped 2; count of bases not matched to a gene: 8. This CDR3 comprises 16 residues. CDR3 in amino acids: CASSPTTGVAYNEQFF. The CDR3 region has the DNA TGTGCCAGCAGCCCAACGACAGGGGTGGCCTACAATGAGCAGTTCTTC.

The V call is TRBV28, the J call TRBJ2-1; the match to TRBD2 covers 10 bases. CDR1 MDHEN and CDR2 SYDVKM come from the germline V gene. The CDR3 length is 17 residues. J gave up 5 bases and V 5 bases, and 12 bases lay outside the gene matches. DNA of the CDR3: TGTGCCAGCAGTACCGCTATTAGCGGGAGGAACCACAATGAGCAGTTCTTC. Amino acid sequence: CASSTAISGRNHNEQFF.

This clone was seen just once. CDR3 DNA sequence: TGCGCCAGCAGCCAAGTGCTTGGGACAGAAGGCTACGAGCAGTACTTC. This gives the protein CASSQVLGTEGYEQYF. This rearrangement joins TRBV4-1 to TRBJ2-7, with 7 positions matching TRBD1. The CDR3 consists of 16 residues. Trimming took 1 base from V and 3 from J; bases not matched to a gene: 9. Looked up from germline, CDR1 is MGHRA and CDR2 is YSYEKL.

The chain joins TRBV4-1 to TRBJ2-2; 9 bases line up with TRBD2. This CDR3 is built from 16 residues. Per germline, CDR1 MGHRA and CDR2 YSYEKL. Germline trimming cut 1 base from V and 9 bases from J; bases unmatched to any gene: 9. CDR3 nucleotides: TGCGCCAGCAGCCAAGGTCGGGAGGCTAGCGGGAGGGAGCTGTTTTTT. Translation gives CASSQGREASGRELFF.

The V call is TRBV4-3, the J call TRBJ1-4; D is possibly TRBD1 (5 bases). CDR3 length: 19 residues. Germline CDR1 reads LGHNA; CDR2 reads YSLEER. V lost 1 base and J lost 8, with 26 bases in between. CDR3 in DNA: TGCGCCAGCAGCCAAGTCTTATGGAACAGGATGATGGTGATGGAAAAACTGTTTTTT. It specifies CASSQVLWNRMMVMEKLFF.

V gene TRBV6-1 combines with J gene TRBJ2-5, with 7 bases lining up with TRBD1. In germline, CDR1 is MNHNS, CDR2 SASEGT. V was pared by 0 bases and J by 4 bases, with 8 bases of the junction left unmatched. This CDR3 has 16 residues. CDR3 region: CASSEAMAGGSETQYF. The CDR3 bases are TGTGCCAGCAGTGAAGCGATGGCAGGGGGATCAGAGACCCAGTACTTC.

This clone was seen only a few times. The chain joins TRBV4-1 to TRBJ2-1; D gene unclear. The CDR3 spans 17 residues. Germline-derived CDR1 and CDR2 are MGHRA and YSYEKL. The V and J ends lost 0 bases and 4 bases respectively, with 16 bases between them. CDR3 in amino acids: CASSQDSGSSRYNEQFF. DNA of the CDR3: TGCGCCAGCAGCCAAGATTCAGGCTCCTCACGATACAATGAGCAGTTCTTC.

V and J are TRBV12-1 and TRBJ2-7; the listed D gene, TRBD2, was not tested against the DNA. TRBV12-1 is a known pseudogene. The CDR3 is made up of 19 amino acids. The CDR3 here is CASSFRQRGLAGGQPEQYF. CDR3 nucleotide sequence: TGTGCCAGCAGCTTTCGACAGCGCGGACTAGCGGGAGGCCAACCCGAGCAGTACTTC.

This clone was recorded only once. The chain combines TRBV10-3 with TRBJ2-5; D is uncertain. The germline V and J ends were trimmed by 3 bases and 5 bases, with 7 bases remaining between them. Per germline, CDR1 ENHRY and CDR2 SYGVKD. CDR3 length equals 12 residues. As DNA, the CDR3 is TGTGCCATCAGTGATAATCCGGAGACCCAGTACTTC. It codes for CAISDNPETQYF.

This clone was seen more than once but under ten times. V and J are TRBV6-5 and TRBJ1-5; TRBD1 agrees at 10 bases. CDR1 and CDR2 from the germline V gene are MNHEY and SVGAGI. This CDR3 region has 14 residues. V was clipped by 6 bases and J by 6 bases; unmatched bases: 5. CDR3 nucleotide sequence: TGTGCCAGCAGAGCGACAGGGGGCGGTCAGCCCCAGCATTTT. Protein sequence: CASRATGGGQPQHF.

V gene TRBV6-5 combines with J gene TRBJ1-4; 7 nucleotides agree with TRBD1. Germline CDR1 is MNHEY and CDR2 is SVGAGI. This CDR3 spans 15 amino acids. J gave up 7 bases and V 5 bases, and 10 bases lay outside the gene matches. CDR3: CASSKMTGFSEKLFF. The CDR3 coding sequence is TGTGCCAGCAGTAAAATGACAGGGTTTAGTGAAAAACTGTTTTTT.

The genes are TRBV6-1 and TRBJ1-5, with D perhaps matching TRBD1 (5 bases). V gave up 0 bases and J gave up 2 bases, with 11 bases separating them. Germline V gives CDR1 MNHNS, CDR2 SASEGT. The CDR3 totals 16 residues. The CDR3 bases are TGTGCCAGCAGTGAAGCGACGGGGGTGGGCAATCAGCCCCAGCATTTT. This codes for CASSEATGVGNQPQHF.

The chain recombines TRBV7-2 with TRBJ2-3, with TRBD2 identical over 11 bases. Germline V gene data show CDR1 as SGHTA and CDR2 as FQGNSA. This CDR3 has 17 residues. Unmatched junction bases numbered 6, after V lost 1 base and J lost 3 bases. CDR3: CASSLVLSGRATDTQYF. The CDR3, as DNA: TGTGCCAGCAGCTTAGTTCTTAGCGGGAGGGCAACAGATACGCAGTATTTT.

The rearrangement joins TRBV28 to TRBJ2-1; 8 bases line up with TRBD2. CDR1 and CDR2 (germline): MDHEN, SYDVKM. The ends lost 5 bases at V and 8 bases at J; junction bases unmatched: 11. The CDR3 loop spans 15 amino acids. This CDR3 reads CASSPGLAGPYEQFF. The CDR3 DNA reads as TGTGCCAGCAGTCCCGGTTTAGCGGGACCGTATGAGCAGTTCTTC.

The genes are TRBV6-5 and TRBJ2-2; no firm D call. The V and J ends lost 5 bases and 9 bases respectively, with 13 bases between them. The CDR3 length is 13 residues. Germline values: CDR1 MNHEY, CDR2 SVGAGI. This chain's CDR3 is CASSTVSRRELFF. As DNA, the CDR3 is TGTGCCAGCAGTACTGTATCACGCCGGGAGCTGTTTTTT.